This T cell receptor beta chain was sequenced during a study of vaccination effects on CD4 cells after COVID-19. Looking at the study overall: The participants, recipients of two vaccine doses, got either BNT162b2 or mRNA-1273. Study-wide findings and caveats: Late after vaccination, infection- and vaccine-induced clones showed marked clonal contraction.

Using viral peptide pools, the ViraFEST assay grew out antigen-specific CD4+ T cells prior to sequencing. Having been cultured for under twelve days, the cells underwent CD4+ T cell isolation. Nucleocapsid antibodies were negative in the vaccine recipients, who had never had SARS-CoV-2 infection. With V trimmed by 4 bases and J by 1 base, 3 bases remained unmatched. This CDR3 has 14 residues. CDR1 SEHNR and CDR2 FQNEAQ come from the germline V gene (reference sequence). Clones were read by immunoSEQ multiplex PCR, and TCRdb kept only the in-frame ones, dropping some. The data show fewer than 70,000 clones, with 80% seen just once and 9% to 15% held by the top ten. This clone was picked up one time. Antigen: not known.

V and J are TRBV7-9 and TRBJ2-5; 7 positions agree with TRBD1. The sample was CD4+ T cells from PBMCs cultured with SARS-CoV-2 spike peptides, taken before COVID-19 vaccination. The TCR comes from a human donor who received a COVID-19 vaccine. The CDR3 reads CASSYRGFQETQYF. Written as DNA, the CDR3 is TGTGCCAGCAGCTACAGGGGTTTCCAAGAGACCCAGTACTTC.